Listed below are T cell receptor beta chains from one sample, sequenced in a study of regulatory T cells in long-lasting Graves disease. From the multiplex PCR reads, TCRdb called clonotypes with MiXCR, one entry per CDR3 protein. The table shows 420,000 or so distinct CDR3 sequences, with 16% occurring only once. These data were also filed under a second study, of T cells in Graves' hyperthyroidism and ophthalmopathy.

Sequenced here: peripheral blood mononuclear cells (PBMCs), sampled at new diagnosis, from a patient treated with antithyroid drugs. Source of these receptors: a young woman with Graves disease. Both conserved end residues are trimmed from each CDR3.

V: TRBV7-8
CDR3: ASSLRTPAGVSYNEQF

V: TRBV28
CDR3: ASIAVWRGVHTEAF

V: TRBV11-2
CDR3: ASSLRDLGASGGYT

V: TRBV6-5
CDR3: ASSYSNGVTHGEQY

V: TRBV2
CDR3: ASTYSGGLHEQY

V: TRBV30
CDR3: AWSVSVSRNQPQH

V: TRBV11-2
CDR3: ASSLAPSGGRLTDTQY

V: TRBV27
CDR3: ASGDSPADTQY

V: TRBV20-1
CDR3: SASGRMNEQF

V: TRBV29-1
CDR3: SVGSGGVTGELF

V: TRBV7-7
CDR3: ASSSDRDHNEQF

V: TRBV25-1
CDR3: ASSEYRLAGVRKPYEQY

V: TRBV3-1
CDR3: ASTRRGTGTVTYEQY

V: TRBV2
CDR3: ASGKTNTGELF

V: TRBV15
CDR3: ATSRDKGNQPQH

V: TRBV20-1
CDR3: SAGDNGLRDYGYT

V: TRBV20-1
CDR3: SASRGSYEQY

V: TRBV4-3
CDR3: ASSQGPPRSGNTIY

V: TRBV5-4
CDR3: ASGPGRYNYGYT

V: TRBV6-1
CDR3: ASSDRTTLGYT

V: TRBV4-2
CDR3: ASSRMSTSGHNEQF

V: TRBV11-2
CDR3: ASSLILAGGPDTQY

V: TRBV20-1
CDR3: SARDLGTDTQY

V: TRBV5-1
CDR3: ASSPSGLAGGKNEQF